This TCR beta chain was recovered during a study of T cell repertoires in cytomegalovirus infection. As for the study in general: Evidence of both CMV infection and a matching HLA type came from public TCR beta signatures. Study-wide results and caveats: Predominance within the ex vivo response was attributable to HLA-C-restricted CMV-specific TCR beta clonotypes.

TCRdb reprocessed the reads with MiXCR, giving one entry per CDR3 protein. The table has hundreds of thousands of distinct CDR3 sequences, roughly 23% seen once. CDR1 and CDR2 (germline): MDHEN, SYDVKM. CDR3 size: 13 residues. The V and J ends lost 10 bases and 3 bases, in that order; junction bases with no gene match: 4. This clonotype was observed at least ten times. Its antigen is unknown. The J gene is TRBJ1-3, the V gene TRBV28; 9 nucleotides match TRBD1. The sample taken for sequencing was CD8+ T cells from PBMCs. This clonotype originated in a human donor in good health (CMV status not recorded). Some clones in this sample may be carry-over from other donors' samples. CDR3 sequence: CATYRGLGNTIYF. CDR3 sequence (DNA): TGTGCCACCTACAGGGGGCTTGGAAACACCATATATTTT.